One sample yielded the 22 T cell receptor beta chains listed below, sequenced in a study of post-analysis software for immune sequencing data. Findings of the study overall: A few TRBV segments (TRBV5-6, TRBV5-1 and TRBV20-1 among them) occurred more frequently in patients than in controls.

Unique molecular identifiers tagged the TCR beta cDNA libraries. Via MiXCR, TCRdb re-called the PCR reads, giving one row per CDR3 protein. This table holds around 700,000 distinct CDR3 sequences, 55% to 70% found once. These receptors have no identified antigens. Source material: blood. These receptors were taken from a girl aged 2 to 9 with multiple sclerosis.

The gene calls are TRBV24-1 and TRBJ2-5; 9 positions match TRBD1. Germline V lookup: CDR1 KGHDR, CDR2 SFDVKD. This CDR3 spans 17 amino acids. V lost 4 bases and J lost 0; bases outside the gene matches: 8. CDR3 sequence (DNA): TGTGCCACCAGTGACCCACCCGGGACAGGGAACCAAGAGACCCAGTACTTC. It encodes CATSDPPGTGNQETQYF.

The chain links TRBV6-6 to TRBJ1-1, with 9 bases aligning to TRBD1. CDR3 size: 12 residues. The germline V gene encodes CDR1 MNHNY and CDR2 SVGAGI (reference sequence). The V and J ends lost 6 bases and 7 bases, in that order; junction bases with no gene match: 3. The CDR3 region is CASSRQGDEAFF. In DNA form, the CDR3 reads TGTGCCAGCAGCAGACAGGGGGATGAAGCTTTCTTT.

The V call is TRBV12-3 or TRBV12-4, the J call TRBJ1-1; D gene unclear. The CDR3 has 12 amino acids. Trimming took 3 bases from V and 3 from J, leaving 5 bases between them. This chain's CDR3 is CASSFLYTEAFF. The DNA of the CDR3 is TGTGCCAGCAGTTTCCTGTACACTGAAGCTTTCTTT.

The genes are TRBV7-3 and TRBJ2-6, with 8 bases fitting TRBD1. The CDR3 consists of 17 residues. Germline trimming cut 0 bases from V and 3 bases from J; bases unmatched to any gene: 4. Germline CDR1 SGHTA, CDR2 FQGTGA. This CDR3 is CASSLTVRGLGANVLTF. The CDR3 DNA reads TGTGCCAGCAGCTTAACCGTCAGGGGGCTTGGGGCCAACGTCCTGACTTTC.

The CDR3 protein is CASSQSEGNTDTQYF. The CDR3 bases are TGTGCCAGCAGCCAATCAGAAGGGAACACAGATACGCAGTATTTT. The V call is TRBV16, the J call TRBJ2-3, with D hard to call. From germline, CDR1 is KGHSY and CDR2 FQNENV. Deletions cut 0 bases from V and 2 bases from J, with 9 bases between. There are 15 residues in the CDR3.

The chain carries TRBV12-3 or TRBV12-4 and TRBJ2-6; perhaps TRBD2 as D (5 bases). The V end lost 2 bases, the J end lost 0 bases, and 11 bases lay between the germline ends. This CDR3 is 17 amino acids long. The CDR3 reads CASSLMAGPSGANVLTF. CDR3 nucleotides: TGTGCCAGCAGTTTAATGGCGGGCCCCTCTGGGGCCAACGTCCTGACTTTC.

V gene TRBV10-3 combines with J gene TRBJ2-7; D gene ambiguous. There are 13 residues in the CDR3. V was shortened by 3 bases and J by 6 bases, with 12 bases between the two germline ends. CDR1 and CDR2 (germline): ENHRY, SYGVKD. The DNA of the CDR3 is TGTGCCATCAGTGAAGCCCTTTCCGGCGAGCAGTACTTC. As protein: CAISEALSGEQYF.

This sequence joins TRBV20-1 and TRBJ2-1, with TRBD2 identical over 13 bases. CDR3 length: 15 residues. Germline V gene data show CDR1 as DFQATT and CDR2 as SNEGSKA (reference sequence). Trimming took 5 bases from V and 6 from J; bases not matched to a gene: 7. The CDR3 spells CSAHIGLAGVNEQFF. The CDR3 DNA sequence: TGCAGTGCTCATATAGGACTAGCGGGGGTCAATGAGCAGTTCTTC.

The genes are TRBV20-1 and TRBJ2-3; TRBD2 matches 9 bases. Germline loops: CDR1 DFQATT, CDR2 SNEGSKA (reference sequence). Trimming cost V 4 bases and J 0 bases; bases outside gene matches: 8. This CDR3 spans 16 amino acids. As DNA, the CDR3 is TGCAGTGCTAACCCCCGACTAGCGGCTAGCACAGATACGCAGTATTTT. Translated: CSANPRLAASTDTQYF.

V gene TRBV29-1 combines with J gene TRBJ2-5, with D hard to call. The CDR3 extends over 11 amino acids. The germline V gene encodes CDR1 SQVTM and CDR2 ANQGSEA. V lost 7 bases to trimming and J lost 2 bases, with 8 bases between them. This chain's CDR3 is CSARKQETQYF. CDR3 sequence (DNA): TGCAGCGCCCGAAAACAAGAGACCCAGTACTTC. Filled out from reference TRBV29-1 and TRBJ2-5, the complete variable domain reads SAVISQKPSRDICQRGTSLTIQCQVDSQVTMMFWYRQQPGQSLTLIATANQGSEATYESGFVIDKFPISRPNLTFSTLTVSNMSPEDSSIYLCSARKQETQYFGPGTRLLVL.

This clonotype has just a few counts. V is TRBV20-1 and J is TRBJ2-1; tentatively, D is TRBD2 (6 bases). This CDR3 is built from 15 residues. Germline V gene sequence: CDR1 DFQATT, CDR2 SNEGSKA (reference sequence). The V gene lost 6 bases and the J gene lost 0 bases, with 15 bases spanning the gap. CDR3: CSARGAQSSYNEQFF. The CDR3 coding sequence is TGCAGTGCCCGCGGGGCGCAATCCTCCTACAATGAGCAGTTCTTC.

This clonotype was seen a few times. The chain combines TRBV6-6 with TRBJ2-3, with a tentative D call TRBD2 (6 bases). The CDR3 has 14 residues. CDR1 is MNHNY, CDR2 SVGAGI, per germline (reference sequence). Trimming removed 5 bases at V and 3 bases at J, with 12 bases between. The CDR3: CASSALAQTDTQYF. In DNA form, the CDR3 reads TGTGCCAGCAGTGCCCTAGCGCAGACAGATACGCAGTATTTT.

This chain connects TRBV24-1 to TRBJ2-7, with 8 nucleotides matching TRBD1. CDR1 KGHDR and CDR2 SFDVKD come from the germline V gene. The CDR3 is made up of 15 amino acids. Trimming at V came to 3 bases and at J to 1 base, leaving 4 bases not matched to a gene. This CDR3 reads CATSDRQGRSYEQYF. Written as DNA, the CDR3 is TGTGCCACCAGTGATCGACAGGGGAGGTCCTACGAGCAGTACTTC.

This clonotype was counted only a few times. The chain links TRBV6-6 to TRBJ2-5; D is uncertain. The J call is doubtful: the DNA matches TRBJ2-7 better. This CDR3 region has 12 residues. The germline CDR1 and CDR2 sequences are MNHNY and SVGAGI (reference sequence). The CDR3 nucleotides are TGTGCCAGCAGATTTTCGACTTACGAGCAGTACTTC. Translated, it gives CASRFSTYEQYF.

Written as DNA, the CDR3 is TGTGCCATCAGTGTAGAGGGGGGCGCTTGGTACGAGCAGTACTTC. This codes for CAISVEGGAWYEQYF. The chain is built from TRBV10-3 and TRBJ2-7; D is tentatively TRBD1 or TRBD2 (6 bases each). Between the trimmed V and J ends, which lost 4 bases and 4 bases, there was a span of 17 bases. The CDR3 has 15 residues. CDR1 is ENHRY, CDR2 SYGVKD, per germline.

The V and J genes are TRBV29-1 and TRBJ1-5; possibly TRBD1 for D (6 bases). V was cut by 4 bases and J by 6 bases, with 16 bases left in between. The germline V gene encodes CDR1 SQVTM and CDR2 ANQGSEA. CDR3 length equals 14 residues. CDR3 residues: CSVGADRYSQPQHF. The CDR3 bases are TGCAGCGTTGGAGCTGACAGGTACAGTCAGCCCCAGCATTTT.

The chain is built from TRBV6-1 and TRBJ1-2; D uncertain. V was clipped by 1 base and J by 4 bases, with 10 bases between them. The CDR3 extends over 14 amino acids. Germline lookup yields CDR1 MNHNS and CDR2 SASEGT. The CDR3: CASSEVRAFYGYTF. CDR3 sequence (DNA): TGTGCCAGCAGTGAAGTCAGAGCCTTCTATGGCTACACCTTC.

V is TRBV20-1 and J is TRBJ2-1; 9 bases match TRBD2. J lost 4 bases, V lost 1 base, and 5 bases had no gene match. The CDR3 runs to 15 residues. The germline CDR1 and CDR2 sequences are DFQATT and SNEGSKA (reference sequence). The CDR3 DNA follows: TGCAGTGCTAGAGCACTAGCGGGCGTATACAATGAGCAGTTCTTC. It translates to CSARALAGVYNEQFF.

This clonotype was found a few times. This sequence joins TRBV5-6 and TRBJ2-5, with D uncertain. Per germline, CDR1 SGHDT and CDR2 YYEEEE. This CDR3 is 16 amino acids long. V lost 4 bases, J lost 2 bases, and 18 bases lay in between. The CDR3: CASSVGLPGPQETQYF. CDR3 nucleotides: TGTGCCAGCAGCGTTGGGCTCCCAGGCCCTCAAGAGACCCAGTACTTC.

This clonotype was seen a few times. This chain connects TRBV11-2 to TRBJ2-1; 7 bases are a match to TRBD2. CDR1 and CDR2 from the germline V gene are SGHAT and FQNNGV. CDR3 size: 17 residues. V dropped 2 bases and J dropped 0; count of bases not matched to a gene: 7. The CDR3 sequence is CASSLSSGVSSYNEQFF. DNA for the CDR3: TGTGCCAGCAGCTTATCCAGCGGGGTAAGCTCCTACAATGAGCAGTTCTTC.

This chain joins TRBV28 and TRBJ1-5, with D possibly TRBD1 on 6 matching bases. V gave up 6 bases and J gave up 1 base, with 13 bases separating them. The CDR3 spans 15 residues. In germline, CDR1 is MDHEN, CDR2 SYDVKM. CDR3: CASRIGGLSNQPQHF. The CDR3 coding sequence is TGTGCCAGCAGAATAGGGGGTCTGAGCAATCAGCCCCAGCATTTT.

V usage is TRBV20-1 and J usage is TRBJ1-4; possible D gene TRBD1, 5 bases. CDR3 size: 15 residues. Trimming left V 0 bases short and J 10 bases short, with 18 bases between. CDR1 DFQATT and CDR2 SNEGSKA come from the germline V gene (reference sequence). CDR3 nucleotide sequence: TGCAGTGCTAGAGAGCCATGGGGGGGGATTGGAAAACTGTTTTTT. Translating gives CSAREPWGGIGKLFF.